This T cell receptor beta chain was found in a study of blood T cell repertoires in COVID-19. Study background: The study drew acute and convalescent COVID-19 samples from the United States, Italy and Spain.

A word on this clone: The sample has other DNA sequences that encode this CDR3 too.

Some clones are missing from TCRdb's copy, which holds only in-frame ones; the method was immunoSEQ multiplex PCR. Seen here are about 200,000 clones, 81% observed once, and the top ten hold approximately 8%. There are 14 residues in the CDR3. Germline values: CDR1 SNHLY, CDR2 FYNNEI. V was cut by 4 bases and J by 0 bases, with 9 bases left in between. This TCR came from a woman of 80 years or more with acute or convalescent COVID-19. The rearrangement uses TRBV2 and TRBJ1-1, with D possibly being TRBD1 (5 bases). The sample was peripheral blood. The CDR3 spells CASSVQGMNTEAFF. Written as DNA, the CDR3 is TGTGCCAGCAGTGTCCAGGGAATGAACACTGAAGCTTTCTTT.